This passage covers 14 T cell receptor beta chains from one sample sequenced in a study of breast tumors, draining lymph nodes, adjacent tissues. TCRdb processed the multiplex PCR reads anew with MiXCR; each CDR3 protein has one entry. Of nearly 200,000 distinct CDR3 sequences listed, 30% to 40% are singletons. Axillary draining lymph nodes of breast cancer patients supplied the node samples. What was sequenced was axillary lymph node tissue. Receptor source: a female donor with breast cancer. Some clones in this sample may be carry-over from other donors' samples.

V and J are TRBV5-1 and TRBJ2-3; unclear D gene. Between the trimmed V and J ends, which lost 4 bases and 4 bases, there was a span of 16 bases. This CDR3 comprises 15 residues. Germline CDR1 is SGHRS and CDR2 is YFSETQ. This CDR3 reads CASSPGGLVADTQYF. The CDR3 nucleotides are TGCGCCAGCAGCCCGGGTGGGCTAGTCGCAGATACGCAGTATTTT.

This clonotype has a count of ten or more. This chain joins TRBV19 and TRBJ2-7; D is unclear. V lost 8 bases, J lost 4 bases, and 15 bases lay in between. This CDR3 region has 13 residues. Germline V CDR1 and CDR2: LNHDA, SQIVND (reference sequence). This CDR3 is CASLLAALYEQYF. The CDR3 coding sequence is TGTGCCAGTCTCCTCGCCGCCCTTTACGAGCAGTACTTC.

This clonotype has ten or more counts. The chain combines TRBV5-1 with TRBJ2-3; 10 bases fit TRBD2. The CDR3 loop spans 14 amino acids. Germline V gene sequence: CDR1 SGHRS, CDR2 YFSETQ. Trimming took 5 bases from V and 4 from J; bases not matched to a gene: 4. CDR3 sequence: CASSRAGGPDTQYF. The CDR3 nucleotides read TGCGCCAGCAGTCGAGCGGGGGGGCCAGATACGCAGTATTTT.

This clonotype was counted at least ten times. The gene calls are TRBV18 and TRBJ2-5; the match to TRBD1 covers 8 bases. The CDR3 runs to 16 residues. With 5 bases clipped from V and 7 bases from J, the junction kept 15 bases outside the gene matches. Germline values: CDR1 KGHSH, CDR2 LQKENI. The CDR3 region is CASSSPGQAGFGTQYF. The DNA of the CDR3 is TGTGCCAGCTCATCCCCGGGACAGGCCGGGTTCGGGACCCAGTACTTC. Based on the CDR3 plus reference TRBV18 and TRBJ2-5, the full variable domain is NAGVMQNPRHLVRRRGQEARLRCSPMKGHSHVYWYRQLPEEGLKFMVYLQKENIIDESGMPKERFSAEFPKEGPSILRIQQVVRGDSAAYFCASSSPGQAGFGTQYFGPGTRLLVL.

This clonotype was observed many times. The V gene is TRBV9, the J gene TRBJ2-1, with TRBD2 matching over 10 bases. Germline lookup yields CDR1 SGDLS and CDR2 YYNGEE. With 3 bases clipped from V and 6 bases from J, the junction kept 9 bases outside the gene matches. This CDR3 spans 16 amino acids. The CDR3 DNA is TGTGCCAGCAGCGCACCTAGCGGGAGTTCGTCCAATGAGCAGTTCTTC. Translation: CASSAPSGSSSNEQFF.

As for this clonotype: A much larger clone lies a single base off, so this may be a read error. The genes are TRBV7-9 and TRBJ2-6; perhaps TRBD2 as D (6 bases). The germline V gene has CDR1 SEHNR and CDR2 FQNEAQ (reference sequence). The CDR3 runs 15 residues. Here the CDR3 DNA reads TGTGCCAGCAGCTTTTTACTAGCTGGGGCCAACGTCCTGCCTTTC. Translation: CASSFLLAGANVLPF. The whole variable domain, filled in from reference TRBV7-9 and TRBJ2-6, reads DTGVSQNPRHKITKRGQNVTFRCDPISEHNRLYWYRQTLGQGPEFLTYFQNEAQLEKSRLLSDRFSAERPKGSFSTLEIQRTEQGDSAMYLCASSFLLAGANVLPFGAGSRLTVL.

The chain employs TRBV6-2 or TRBV6-3 and TRBJ2-1; D is perhaps TRBD2 (5 bases). Germline CDR1 is MNHEY and CDR2 is SVGEGT. V was trimmed by 6 bases and J by 7 bases, leaving 19 bases between them. CDR3 length equals 15 residues. DNA for the CDR3: TGTGCCAGCAGCCCCGGTCCGGCGAGGACTAATGAGCAGTTCTTC. It encodes CASSPGPARTNEQFF.

At least ten counts were recorded for this clonotype. V gene TRBV12-3 or TRBV12-4 combines with J gene TRBJ1-1, with D unresolved. This CDR3 contains 12 residues. The V end was cut by 6 bases, the J end by 1 base, with 6 bases between. DNA of the CDR3: TGTGCCAGCAGAAGACAGAACACTGAAGCTTTCTTT. Translating it yields CASRRQNTEAFF.

This clonotype was seen many times. V is TRBV7-2 and J is TRBJ2-5, with 10 bases that match TRBD1. Germline CDR1 is SGHTA and CDR2 is FQGNSA. Trimming took 3 bases from V and 0 from J; bases not matched to a gene: 16. This CDR3 has 20 amino acids. CDR3 protein: CASSFHRDRGLSAYQETQYF. CDR3 in DNA: TGTGCCAGCAGCTTCCACCGGGACAGGGGTTTGTCGGCGTACCAAGAGACCCAGTACTTC.

There are many counts of this clonotype. A much larger clone lies a single base off, so this may be a read error. The V call is TRBV20-1, the J call TRBJ2-5; possible D gene TRBD2, 7 bases. Trimming left V 0 bases short and J 1 base short, with 12 bases between. The CDR3 runs to 15 residues. CDR1 and CDR2 (germline): DFQATT, SNEGSKA (reference sequence). The DNA for the CDR3 is TGCAGTGCTAGAGATTGGCGGGGGCCCCAAGAGACCCAGTACTTC. Translation gives CSARDWRGPQETQYF.

This clonotype was found a few times. With a much larger clone just one base away, this may be a read error. The rearrangement joins TRBV20-1 to TRBJ1-5, with D unclear. CDR1 and CDR2 (germline): DFQATT, SNEGSKA (reference sequence). The CDR3 is 12 residues long. CDR3 coding DNA: TGCAGTCAAACTTCTAGCAATCAGCCCCCGCATTTT. It specifies CSQTSSNQPPHF.

J is TRBJ2-7 and V is TRBV5-1; perhaps TRBD2 as D (5 bases). The CDR3 covers 10 residues. Germline-derived CDR1 and CDR2 are SGHRS and YFSETQ. V dropped 4 bases and J dropped 7 bases, with 6 bases sitting between them. Here the CDR3 reads CASSTGEQYF. DNA for the CDR3: TGCGCCAGCAGCACGGGGGAGCAGTACTTC.

This clonotype was seen many times. The V call is TRBV7-8, the J call TRBJ1-5; D perhaps matches TRBD1 (5 bases). The V gene's germline CDR1 is SGHVS and CDR2 FQNEAQ. The V end was cut by 1 base, the J end by 4 bases, with 8 bases between. CDR3 size: 14 residues. This CDR3 is CASSLGDGNQPQHF. Written as DNA, the CDR3 is TGTGCCAGCAGCTTAGGGGACGGAAATCAGCCCCAGCATTTT.

As to this clonotype: Being one base from a much bigger clone, this may be a read error. The chain links TRBV18 to TRBJ1-3, with D unresolved. The germline V gene has CDR1 KGHSH and CDR2 LQKENI. This CDR3 contains 12 residues. Trimming took 5 bases from V and 3 from J, leaving 5 bases between them. CDR3 protein: CASSVNGNTIYF. The CDR3 DNA sequence: TGTGCCAGCTCAGTAAATGGAAACACCATATATTTT.